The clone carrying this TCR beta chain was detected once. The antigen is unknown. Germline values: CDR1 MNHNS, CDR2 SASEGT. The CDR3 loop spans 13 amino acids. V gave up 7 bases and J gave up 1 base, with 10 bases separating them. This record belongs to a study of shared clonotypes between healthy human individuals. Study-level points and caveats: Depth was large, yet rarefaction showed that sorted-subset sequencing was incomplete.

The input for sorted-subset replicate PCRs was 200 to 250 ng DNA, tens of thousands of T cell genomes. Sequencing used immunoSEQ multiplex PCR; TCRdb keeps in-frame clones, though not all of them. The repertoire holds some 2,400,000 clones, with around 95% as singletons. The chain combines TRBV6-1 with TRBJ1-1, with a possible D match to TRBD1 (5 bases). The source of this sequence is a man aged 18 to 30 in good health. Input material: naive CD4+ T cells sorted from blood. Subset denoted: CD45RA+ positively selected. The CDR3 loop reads CASTGTANTEAFF. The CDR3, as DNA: TGTGCCAGCACCGGGACGGCGAACACTGAAGCTTTCTTT.